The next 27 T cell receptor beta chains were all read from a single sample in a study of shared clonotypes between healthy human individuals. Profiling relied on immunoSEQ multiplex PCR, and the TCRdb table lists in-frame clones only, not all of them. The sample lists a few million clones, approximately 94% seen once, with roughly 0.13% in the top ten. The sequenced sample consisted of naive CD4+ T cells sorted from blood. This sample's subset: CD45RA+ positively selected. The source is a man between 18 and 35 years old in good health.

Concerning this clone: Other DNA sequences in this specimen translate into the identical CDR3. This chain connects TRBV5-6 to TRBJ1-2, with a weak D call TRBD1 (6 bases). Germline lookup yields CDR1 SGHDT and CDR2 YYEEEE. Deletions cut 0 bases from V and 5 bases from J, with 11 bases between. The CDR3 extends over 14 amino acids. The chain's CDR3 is CASSLGQGTYGYTF. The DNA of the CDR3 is TGTGCCAGCAGCTTGGGTCAGGGGACGTATGGCTACACCTTC.

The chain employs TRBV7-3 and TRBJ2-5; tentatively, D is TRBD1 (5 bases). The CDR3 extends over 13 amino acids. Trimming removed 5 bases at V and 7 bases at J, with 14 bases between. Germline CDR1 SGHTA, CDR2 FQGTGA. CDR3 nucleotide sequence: TGTGCCAGCAGCATAGACACCACAGGGACCCAGTACTTC. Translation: CASSIDTTGTQYF. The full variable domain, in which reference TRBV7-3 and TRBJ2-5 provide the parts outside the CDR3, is GAGVSQTPSNKVTEKGKYVELRCDPISGHTALYWYRQSLGQGPEFLIYFQGTGAADDSGLPNDRFFAVRPEGSVSTLKIQRTERGDSAVYLCASSIDTTGTQYFGPGTRLLVL.

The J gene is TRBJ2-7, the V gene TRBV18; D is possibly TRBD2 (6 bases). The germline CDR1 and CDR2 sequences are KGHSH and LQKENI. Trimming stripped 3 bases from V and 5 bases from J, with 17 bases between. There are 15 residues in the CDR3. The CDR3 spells CASSPPGLPEHEQYF. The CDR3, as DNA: TGTGCCAGCTCACCCCCGGGACTCCCTGAACACGAGCAGTACTTC.

CDR3 DNA sequence: TGTGCCAGCGCCACCGGGGATTATGGCTACACCTTC. The encoded protein is CASATGDYGYTF. V usage is TRBV28 and J usage is TRBJ1-2, with no clear D. The length of the CDR3 is 12 residues. Per germline, CDR1 MDHEN and CDR2 SYDVKM. The V gene lost 8 bases and the J gene lost 5 bases, with 12 bases spanning the gap.

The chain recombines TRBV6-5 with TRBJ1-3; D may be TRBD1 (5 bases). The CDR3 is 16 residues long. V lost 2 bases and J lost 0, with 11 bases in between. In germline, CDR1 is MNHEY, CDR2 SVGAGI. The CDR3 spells CASSYGGFNSGNTIYF. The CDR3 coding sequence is TGTGCCAGCAGTTACGGGGGGTTCAACTCTGGAAACACCATATATTTT.

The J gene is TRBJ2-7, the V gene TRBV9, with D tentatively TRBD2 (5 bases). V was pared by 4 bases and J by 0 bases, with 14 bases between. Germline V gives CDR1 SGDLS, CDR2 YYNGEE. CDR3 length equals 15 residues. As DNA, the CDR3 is TGTGCCAGCAGCCCCCCCGGAGGCCCCTCCTACGAGCAGTACTTC. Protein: CASSPPGGPSYEQYF.

The CDR3 protein is CATSRDRESGNEQFF. DNA for the CDR3: TGTGCCACCAGCAGAGATAGGGAATCCGGCAATGAGCAGTTCTTC. The chain carries TRBV15 and TRBJ2-1; D unresolved. Germline lookup yields CDR1 LNHNV and CDR2 YYDKDF (reference sequence). The CDR3 runs 15 residues. Trimming cost V 0 bases and J 6 bases, with 12 bases left between them. The full variable domain, in which reference TRBV15 and TRBJ2-1 provide the parts outside the CDR3, is DAMVIQNPRYQVTQFGKPVTLSCSQTLNHNVMYWYQQKSSQAPKLLFHYYDKDFNNEADTPDNFQSRRPNTSFCFLDIRSPGLGDTAMYLCATSRDRESGNEQFFGPGTRLTVL.

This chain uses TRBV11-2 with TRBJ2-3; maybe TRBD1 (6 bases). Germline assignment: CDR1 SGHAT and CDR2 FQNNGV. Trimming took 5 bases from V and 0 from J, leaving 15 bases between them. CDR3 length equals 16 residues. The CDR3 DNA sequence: TGTGCCAGCAGCGGGGGTTGGACAGTTAGCACAGATACGCAGTATTTT. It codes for CASSGGWTVSTDTQYF.

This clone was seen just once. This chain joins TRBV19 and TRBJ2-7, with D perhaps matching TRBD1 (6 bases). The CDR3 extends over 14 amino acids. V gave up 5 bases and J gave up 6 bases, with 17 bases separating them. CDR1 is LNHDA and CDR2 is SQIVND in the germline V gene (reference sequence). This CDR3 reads CASSPDDRLGEQYF. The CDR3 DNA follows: TGTGCCAGTAGTCCGGACGACAGGCTGGGCGAGCAGTACTTC.

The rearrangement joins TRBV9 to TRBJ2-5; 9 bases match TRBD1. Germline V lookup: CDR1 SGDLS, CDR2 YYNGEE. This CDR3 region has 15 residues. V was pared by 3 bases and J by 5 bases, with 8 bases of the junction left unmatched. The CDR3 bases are TGTGCCAGCAGCGCGACGACAGGGGGTGCGGAGACCCAGTACTTC. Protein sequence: CASSATTGGAETQYF.

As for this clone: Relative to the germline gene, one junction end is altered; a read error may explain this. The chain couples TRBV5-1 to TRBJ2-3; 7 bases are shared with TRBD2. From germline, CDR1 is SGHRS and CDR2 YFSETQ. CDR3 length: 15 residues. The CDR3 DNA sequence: TGCGCCAGCAGTTTGGGGGAGGGCCTAGCAGATACGCAGTATTTT. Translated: CASSLGEGLADTQYF. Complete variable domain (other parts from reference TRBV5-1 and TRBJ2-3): KAGVTQTPRYLIKTRGQQVTLSCSPISGHRSVSWYQQTPGQGLQFLFEYFSETQRNKGNFPGRFSGRQFSNSRSEMNVSTLELGDSALYLCASSLGEGLADTQYFGPGTRLTVL.

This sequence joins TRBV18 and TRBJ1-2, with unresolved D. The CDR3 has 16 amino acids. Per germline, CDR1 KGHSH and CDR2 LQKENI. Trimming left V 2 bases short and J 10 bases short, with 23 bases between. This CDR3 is CASSPIGDFLNEDYTF. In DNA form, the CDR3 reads TGTGCCAGCTCACCAATTGGGGATTTCCTTAACGAGGACTACACCTTC.

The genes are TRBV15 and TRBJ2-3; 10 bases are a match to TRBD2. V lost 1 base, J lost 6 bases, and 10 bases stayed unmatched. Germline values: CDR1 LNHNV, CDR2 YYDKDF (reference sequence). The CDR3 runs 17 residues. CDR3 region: CATSRGGGAGGQDTQYF. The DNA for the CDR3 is TGTGCCACCAGCAGAGGTGGGGGAGCGGGAGGGCAGGATACGCAGTATTTT.

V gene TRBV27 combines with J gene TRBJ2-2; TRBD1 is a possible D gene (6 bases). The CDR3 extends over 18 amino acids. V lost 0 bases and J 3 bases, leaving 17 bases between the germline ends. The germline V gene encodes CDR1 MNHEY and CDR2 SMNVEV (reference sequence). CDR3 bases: TGTGCCAGCAGTTTATCGTGGACAGCCCCTACTTACACCGGGGAGCTGTTTTTT. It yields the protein CASSLSWTAPTYTGELFF.

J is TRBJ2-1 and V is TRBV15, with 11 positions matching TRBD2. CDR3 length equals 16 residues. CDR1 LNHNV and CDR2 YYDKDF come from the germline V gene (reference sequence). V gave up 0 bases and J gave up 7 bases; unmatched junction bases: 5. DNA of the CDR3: TGTGCCACCAGCAGAGATGTACTAGCGGGAGAGAATGAGCAGTTCTTC. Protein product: CATSRDVLAGENEQFF.

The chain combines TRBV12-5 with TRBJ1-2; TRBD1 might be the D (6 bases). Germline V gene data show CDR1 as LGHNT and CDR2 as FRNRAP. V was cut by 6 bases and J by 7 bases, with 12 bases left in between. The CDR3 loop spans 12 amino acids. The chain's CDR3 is CASGHDRSGYTF. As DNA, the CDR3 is TGTGCTAGTGGACATGACAGGTCTGGCTACACCTTC.

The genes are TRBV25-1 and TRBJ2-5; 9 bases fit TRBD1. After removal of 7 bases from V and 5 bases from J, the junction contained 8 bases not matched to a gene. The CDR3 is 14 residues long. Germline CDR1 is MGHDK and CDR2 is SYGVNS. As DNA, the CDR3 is TGTGCCAGCACCAACAGGGGGCGGGGGGAGACCCAGTACTTC. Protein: CASTNRGRGETQYF.

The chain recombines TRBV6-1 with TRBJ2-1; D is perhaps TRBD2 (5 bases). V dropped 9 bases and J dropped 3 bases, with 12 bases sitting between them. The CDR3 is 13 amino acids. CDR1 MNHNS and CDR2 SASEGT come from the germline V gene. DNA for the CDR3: TGTGCCAGTTTGGACTGGGACTACAATGAGCAGTTCTTC. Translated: CASLDWDYNEQFF.

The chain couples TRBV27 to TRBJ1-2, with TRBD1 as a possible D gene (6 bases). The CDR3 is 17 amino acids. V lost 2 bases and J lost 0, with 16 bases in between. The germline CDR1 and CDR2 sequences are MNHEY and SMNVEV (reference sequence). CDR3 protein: CASSLRRGQGTNYGYTF. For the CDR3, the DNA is TGTGCCAGCAGTTTACGTCGTGGGCAGGGGACTAACTATGGCTACACCTTC.

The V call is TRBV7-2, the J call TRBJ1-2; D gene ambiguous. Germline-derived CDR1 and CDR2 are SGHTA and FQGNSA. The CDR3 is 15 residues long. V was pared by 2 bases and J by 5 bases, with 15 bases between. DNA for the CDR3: TGTGCCAGCAGCTTATGGCGGACCGCTGATTATGGCTACACCTTC. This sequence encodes CASSLWRTADYGYTF.

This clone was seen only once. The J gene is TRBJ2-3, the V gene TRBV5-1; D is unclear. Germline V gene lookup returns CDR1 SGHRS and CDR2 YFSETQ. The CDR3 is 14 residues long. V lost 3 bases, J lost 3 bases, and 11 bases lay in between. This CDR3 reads CASSSIQLTDTQYF. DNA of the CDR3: TGCGCCAGCAGCTCCATACAGCTTACAGATACGCAGTATTTT.

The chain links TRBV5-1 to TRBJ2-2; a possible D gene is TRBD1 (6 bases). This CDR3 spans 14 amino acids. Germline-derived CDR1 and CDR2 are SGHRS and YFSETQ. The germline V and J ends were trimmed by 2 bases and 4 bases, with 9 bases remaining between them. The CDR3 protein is CASSLGQSTGELFF. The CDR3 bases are TGCGCCAGCAGCTTAGGACAGAGCACCGGGGAGCTGTTTTTT.

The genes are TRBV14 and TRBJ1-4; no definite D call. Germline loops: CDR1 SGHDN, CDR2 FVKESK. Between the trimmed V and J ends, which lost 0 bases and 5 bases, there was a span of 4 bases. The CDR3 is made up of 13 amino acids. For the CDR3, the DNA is TGTGCCAGCAGCCAAGATCGGAATGAAAAACTGTTTTTT. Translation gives CASSQDRNEKLFF.

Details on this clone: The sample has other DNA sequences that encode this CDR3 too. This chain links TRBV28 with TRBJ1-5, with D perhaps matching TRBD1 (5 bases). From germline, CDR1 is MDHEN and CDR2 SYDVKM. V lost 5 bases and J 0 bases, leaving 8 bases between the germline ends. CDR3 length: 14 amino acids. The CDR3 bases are TGTGCCAGCAGTCGACAGTATAGCAATCAGCCCCAGCATTTT. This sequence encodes CASSRQYSNQPQHF.

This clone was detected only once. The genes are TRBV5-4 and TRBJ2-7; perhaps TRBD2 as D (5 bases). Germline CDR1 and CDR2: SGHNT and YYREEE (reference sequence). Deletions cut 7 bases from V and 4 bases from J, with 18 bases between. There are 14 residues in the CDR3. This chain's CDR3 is CASQTDRSGYEQYF. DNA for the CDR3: TGTGCCAGCCAGACGGATCGATCGGGATACGAGCAGTACTTC.

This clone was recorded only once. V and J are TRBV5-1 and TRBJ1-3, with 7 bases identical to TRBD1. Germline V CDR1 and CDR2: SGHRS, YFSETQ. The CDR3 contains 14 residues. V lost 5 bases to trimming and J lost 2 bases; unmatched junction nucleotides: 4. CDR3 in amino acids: CASRVGTAGNTIYF. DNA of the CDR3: TGCGCCAGCAGGGTTGGGACAGCTGGAAACACCATATATTTT.

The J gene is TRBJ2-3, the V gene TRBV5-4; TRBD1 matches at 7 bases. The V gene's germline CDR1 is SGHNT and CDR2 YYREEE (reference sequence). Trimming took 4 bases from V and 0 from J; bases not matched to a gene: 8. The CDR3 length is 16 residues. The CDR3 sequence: CASSPPGQPSTDTQYF. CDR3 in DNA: TGTGCCAGCAGCCCACCGGGACAGCCTAGCACAGATACGCAGTATTTT. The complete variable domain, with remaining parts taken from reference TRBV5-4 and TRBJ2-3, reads ETGVTQSPTHLIKTRGQQVTLRCSSQSGHNTVSWYQQALGQGPQFIFQYYREEENGRGNFPPRFSGLQFPNYSSELNVNALELDDSALYLCASSPPGQPSTDTQYFGPGTRLTVL.